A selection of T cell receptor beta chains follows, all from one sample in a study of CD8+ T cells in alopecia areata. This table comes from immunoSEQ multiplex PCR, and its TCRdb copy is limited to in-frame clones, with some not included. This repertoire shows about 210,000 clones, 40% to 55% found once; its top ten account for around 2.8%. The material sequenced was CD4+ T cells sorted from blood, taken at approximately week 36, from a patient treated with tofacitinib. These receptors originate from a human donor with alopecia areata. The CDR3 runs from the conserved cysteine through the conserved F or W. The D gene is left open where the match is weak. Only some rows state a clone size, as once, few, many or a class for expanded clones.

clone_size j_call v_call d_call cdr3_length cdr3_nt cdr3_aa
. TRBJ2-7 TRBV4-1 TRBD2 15 TGCGCCAGCAGGGGTCATAGCGGGCGCTCCTACGAGCAGTACTTC CASRGHSGRSYEQYF
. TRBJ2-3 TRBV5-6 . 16 TGTGCCAGCAGCTTGCGTTCTGGGGTACTCACAGATACGCAGTATTTT CASSLRSGVLTDTQYF
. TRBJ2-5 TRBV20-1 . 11 TGCAGTGCTACCATCCAAGAGACCCAGTACTTC CSATIQETQYF
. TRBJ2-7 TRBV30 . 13 TGTGCCTGGAGTGTTGGTTCAACCTACGAGCAGTACTTC CAWSVGSTYEQYF
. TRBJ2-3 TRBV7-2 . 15 TGTGCCAGCAGCTTAGTTTTCGCAGGCACAGATACGCAGTATTTT CASSLVFAGTDTQYF
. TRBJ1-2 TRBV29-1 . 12 TGCAGCGTTGGAGGGATTAACTATGGCTACACCTTC CSVGGINYGYTF
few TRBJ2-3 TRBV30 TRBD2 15 TGTGCCTGGAGTGTGGGTAGCGGGAGCACAGATACGCAGTATTTT CAWSVGSGSTDTQYF
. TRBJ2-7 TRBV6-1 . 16 TGTGCCAGCAGTGAATCGCGAGGCGGCAGACGGAGCGAGCAGTACTTC CASSESRGGRRSEQYF
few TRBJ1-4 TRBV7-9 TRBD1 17 TGTGCCAGCAGCACCGGACAGGTGGTGGAAGGAATTGAAAAACTGTTTTTT CASSTGQVVEGIEKLFF
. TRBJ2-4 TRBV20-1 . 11 TGCAGTGCTAGAGCCGGAGGACCCTCGTACTTC CSARAGGPSYF
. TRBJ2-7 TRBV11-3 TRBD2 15 TGTGCCAGCAGCCTTGGGACCGGGGGGTACAACGAGCAGTACTTC CASSLGTGGYNEQYF
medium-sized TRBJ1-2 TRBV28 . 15 TGTGCCAGCAGTTCCTCCCCCCGTTCGAACTATGGCTACACCTTC CASSSSPRSNYGYTF
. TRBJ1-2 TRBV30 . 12 TGTGCCTGGAGGGAGGGAGGAAGGGGCTACACCTTC CAWREGGRGYTF
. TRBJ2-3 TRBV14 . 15 TGTGCCAGCAGCCAAGGTGGTAGTTGGACAGATACGCAGTATTTT CASSQGGSWTDTQYF
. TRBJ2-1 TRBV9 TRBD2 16 TGTGCCAGCAGCAGGGGACTAGCGGGAGATCCGGATGAGCAGTTCTTC CASSRGLAGDPDEQFF
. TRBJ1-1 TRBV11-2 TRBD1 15 TGTGCCAGCAGCTCGGGACAGGTCGGATTGGCTGAAGCTTTCTTT CASSSGQVGLAEAFF
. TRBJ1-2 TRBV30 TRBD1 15 TGTGCCTGGAGTGAAAACAGGGGGCGCGACTATGGCTACACCTTC CAWSENRGRDYGYTF
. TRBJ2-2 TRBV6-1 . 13 TGTGCCAGCAGTGAAAGTGCCCGGGGTCAGCTGTTTTTT CASSESARGQLFF
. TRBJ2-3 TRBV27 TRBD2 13 TGTGCCAGCAACAGACTAGCGGGGGATACGCAGTATTTT CASNRLAGDTQYF
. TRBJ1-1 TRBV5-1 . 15 TGCGCCAGCAGCTTGGCCGGATTGAGAGGCACTGAAGCTTTCTTT CASSLAGLRGTEAFF
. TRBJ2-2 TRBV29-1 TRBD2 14 TGCAGCGTTGTGGCTAGCGGGAGTAGCGGGGAGCTGTTTTTT CSVVASGSSGELFF
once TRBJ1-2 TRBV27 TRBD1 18 TGTGCCAGCAGTTGGGACAGGTCACCGCCACTCATTAACTATGGCTACACCTTC CASSWDRSPPLINYGYTF
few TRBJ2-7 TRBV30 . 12 TGTGCCTTTTCGGGGGGCGCGTACGAGCAGTACTTC CAFSGGAYEQYF
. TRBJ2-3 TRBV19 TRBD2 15 TGTGCCAGTAGTTGGTCGCGGGAGAGAACAGATACGCAGTATTTT CASSWSRERTDTQYF
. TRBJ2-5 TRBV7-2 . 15 TGTGCCAGCAGCTTATCAAGGGAATCTAAAGAGACCCAGTACTTC CASSLSRESKETQYF
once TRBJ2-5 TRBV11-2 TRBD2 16 TGTGCCAGCAGCTTGTGGCCTAGCGGGAACGAAGAGACCCAGTACTTC CASSLWPSGNEETQYF
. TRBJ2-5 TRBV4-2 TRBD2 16 TGTGCCAGCAGCCAAGCGGCTAGCGGGGGAGGAGAGACCCAGTACTTC CASSQAASGGGETQYF
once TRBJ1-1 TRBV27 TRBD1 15 TGTGCCAGCAGGGGGAGAGGGGGCAGGAACACTGAAGCTTTCTTT CASRGRGGRNTEAFF
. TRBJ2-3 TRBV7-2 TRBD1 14 TGTGCCAGCAGCTTATTATCCGGACAGGGGACGCAGTATTTT CASSLLSGQGTQYF
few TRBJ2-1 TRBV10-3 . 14 TGTGCCACCCGTGTTGAGGGACTCTACAATGAGCAGTTCTTC CATRVEGLYNEQFF
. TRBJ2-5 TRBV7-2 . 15 TGTGCCAGCAGCCCCAACCCCTCGGAGGTGGAGACCCAGTACTTC CASSPNPSEVETQYF
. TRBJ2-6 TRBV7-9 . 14 TGTGCCAGCAGCCACAGCTCTGGGGCCAACGTCCTGACTTTC CASSHSSGANVLTF
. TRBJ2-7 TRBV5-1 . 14 TGCGCCAGCAGCTTGGACACTTCTACAACCGAGCAGTACTTC CASSLDTSTTEQYF
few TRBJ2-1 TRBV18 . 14 TGTGCCAGCTCACCGACTCCGCCTGACAATGAGCAGTTCTTC CASSPTPPDNEQFF
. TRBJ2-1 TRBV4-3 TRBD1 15 TGCGCCAGCAGCCACCACAGGGGATCCTACAATGAGCAGTTCTTC CASSHHRGSYNEQFF
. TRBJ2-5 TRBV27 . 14 TGTGCCAGCAGTTTGTCTGGGGGTAAAGGGACCCAGTACTTC CASSLSGGKGTQYF
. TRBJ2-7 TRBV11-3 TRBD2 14 TGTGCCAGCAGCTTAGCCCTAGCGGGAGCCGAGCAGTACTTC CASSLALAGAEQYF